A selection of T cell receptor beta chains follows, all from one sample in a study of blood T cell repertoires in COVID-19. Clones were sequenced by immunoSEQ multiplex PCR, and TCRdb holds only the in-frame ones, with some missing. This table has roughly 350,000 clones, about 85% appearing once. Specimen: peripheral blood. All receptors derive from a young woman with acute or convalescent COVID-19. CDR3s include the opening cysteine and the closing phenylalanine or tryptophan. D genes are given only for firm matches. Part of the rows lack a size; the others show once, few, many or a class for expanded clones.

abundance: once
v_gene: TRBV7-2
d_gene: TRBD2
j_gene: TRBJ2-1
CDR3aa: CASSLRGDYVNEQFF
CDR3nt: TGTGCCAGCAGCCTGCGGGGGGATTACGTCAATGAGCAGTTCTTC

abundance: .
v_gene: TRBV13
d_gene: .
j_gene: TRBJ1-1
CDR3aa: CASSLAAGGTEAFF
CDR3nt: TGTGCCAGCAGCTTAGCGGCTGGCGGGACTGAAGCTTTCTTT

abundance: .
v_gene: TRBV10-1
d_gene: .
j_gene: TRBJ1-2
CDR3aa: CASSESSGYGYTF
CDR3nt: TGCGCCAGCAGTGAATCCTCAGGGTATGGCTACACCTTC

abundance: .
v_gene: TRBV6-2/TRBV6-3
d_gene: TRBD2
j_gene: TRBJ2-5
CDR3aa: CASSWGGRWETQYF
CDR3nt: TGTGCCAGCAGTTGGGGCGGGAGATGGGAGACCCAGTACTTC

abundance: .
v_gene: TRBV28
d_gene: TRBD2
j_gene: TRBJ2-7
CDR3aa: CASSPPGGGAHEQYF
CDR3nt: TGTGCCAGCAGTCCCCCGGGCGGGGGGGCCCACGAGCAGTACTTC

abundance: .
v_gene: TRBV6-5
d_gene: TRBD1
j_gene: TRBJ1-2
CDR3aa: CASTLMDRDYGYTF
CDR3nt: TGTGCCAGCACTCTAATGGACAGGGACTATGGCTACACCTTC

abundance: .
v_gene: TRBV19
d_gene: TRBD2
j_gene: TRBJ2-3
CDR3aa: CASRTSGGEDTQYF
CDR3nt: TGTGCCAGTAGGACTAGCGGGGGTGAAGATACGCAGTATTTT

abundance: .
v_gene: TRBV5-1
d_gene: TRBD2
j_gene: TRBJ2-3
CDR3aa: CASTRTSGVRDTQYF
CDR3nt: TGCGCCAGCACCCGGACTAGCGGGGTTAGGGATACGCAGTATTTT

abundance: .
v_gene: TRBV5-1
d_gene: .
j_gene: TRBJ1-2
CDR3aa: CASSLEGQGYGYTF
CDR3nt: TGCGCCAGCAGCTTGGAGGGGCAGGGGTATGGCTACACCTTC

abundance: .
v_gene: TRBV19
d_gene: .
j_gene: TRBJ1-2
CDR3aa: CASSIGDYGYTF
CDR3nt: TGTGCCAGTAGTATAGGAGACTATGGCTACACCTTC

abundance: .
v_gene: TRBV25-1
d_gene: TRBD1
j_gene: TRBJ1-4
CDR3aa: CASSVPGQGDNEKLFF
CDR3nt: TGTGCCAGCAGTGTCCCCGGACAGGGGGATAATGAAAAACTGTTTTTT

abundance: .
v_gene: TRBV5-6
d_gene: TRBD1
j_gene: TRBJ2-5
CDR3aa: CASSLPSRGSETQYF
CDR3nt: TGTGCCAGCAGCTTGCCATCCAGGGGGTCGGAGACCCAGTACTTC

abundance: .
v_gene: TRBV6-1
d_gene: .
j_gene: TRBJ1-1
CDR3aa: CASSEVRWEGWERITEAFF
CDR3nt: TGTGCCAGCAGTGAAGTACGATGGGAAGGCTGGGAGAGGATTACTGAAGCTTTCTTT

abundance: .
v_gene: TRBV3-1/TRBV3-2
d_gene: .
j_gene: TRBJ1-2
CDR3aa: CASSQPGYGYTF
CDR3nt: TGTGCCAGCAGCCAGCCGGGGTATGGCTACACCTTC

abundance: once
v_gene: TRBV28
d_gene: TRBD1
j_gene: TRBJ2-4
CDR3aa: CASSATRQGSSTKNIQYF
CDR3nt: TGTGCCAGCAGTGCCACCCGACAGGGCAGTTCGACCAAAAACATTCAGTACTTC

abundance: .
v_gene: TRBV7-9
d_gene: TRBD1
j_gene: TRBJ2-3
CDR3aa: CASSLIGQVTDTQYF
CDR3nt: TGTGCCAGCAGCTTAATTGGACAGGTCACAGATACGCAGTATTTT

abundance: .
v_gene: TRBV6-6
d_gene: .
j_gene: TRBJ2-7
CDR3aa: CASSTGGLREQYF
CDR3nt: TGTGCCAGCAGTACCGGGGGGCTGAGGGAGCAGTACTTC

abundance: .
v_gene: TRBV30
d_gene: .
j_gene: TRBJ1-4
CDR3aa: CAWSVAQGGEKLFF
CDR3nt: TGTGCCTGGAGTGTTGCCCAGGGCGGAGAAAAACTGTTTTTT

abundance: .
v_gene: TRBV9
d_gene: TRBD2
j_gene: TRBJ2-3
CDR3aa: CASSVGLAGTDTQYF
CDR3nt: TGTGCCAGCAGCGTAGGGCTAGCGGGCACAGATACGCAGTATTTT

abundance: .
v_gene: TRBV7-8
d_gene: .
j_gene: TRBJ2-7
CDR3aa: CASSYSRGSPSYEQYF
CDR3nt: TGTGCCAGCAGCTACAGCCGGGGTTCACCCTCCTACGAGCAGTACTTC

abundance: .
v_gene: TRBV10-3
d_gene: .
j_gene: TRBJ1-1
CDR3aa: CAISDQEGLNTEAFF
CDR3nt: TGTGCCATCAGTGATCAAGAGGGTCTGAACACTGAAGCTTTCTTT

abundance: .
v_gene: TRBV5-8
d_gene: TRBD2
j_gene: TRBJ2-5
CDR3aa: CASSFYGGGSQETQYF
CDR3nt: TGTGCCAGCAGCTTCTATGGCGGGGGGAGCCAAGAGACCCAGTACTTC

abundance: .
v_gene: TRBV29-1
d_gene: TRBD2
j_gene: TRBJ2-1
CDR3aa: CSVVQRGGRNEQFF
CDR3nt: TGCAGCGTTGTCCAGCGGGGGGGCCGGAATGAGCAGTTCTTC

abundance: .
v_gene: TRBV11-2
d_gene: TRBD2
j_gene: TRBJ2-5
CDR3aa: CASSATSGLKEETQYF
CDR3nt: TGTGCCAGCAGCGCGACTAGCGGTTTAAAGGAAGAGACCCAGTACTTC

abundance: .
v_gene: TRBV7-8
d_gene: .
j_gene: TRBJ2-3
CDR3aa: CASRYTQTDTQYF
CDR3nt: TGTGCCAGCAGATATACCCAGACAGATACGCAGTATTTT

abundance: .
v_gene: TRBV10-3
d_gene: TRBD1
j_gene: TRBJ2-7
CDR3aa: CATSSSDRGTDEQYF
CDR3nt: TGTGCCACCAGTAGCTCGGACAGGGGAACGGACGAGCAGTACTTC

abundance: few
v_gene: TRBV3-1/TRBV3-2
d_gene: TRBD1
j_gene: TRBJ1-2
CDR3aa: CASSQDFLTGGHGYTF
CDR3nt: TGTGCCAGCAGCCAAGATTTCCTCACAGGGGGACATGGCTACACCTTC

abundance: once
v_gene: TRBV5-1
d_gene: .
j_gene: TRBJ2-5
CDR3aa: CASMDTVGQETQYF
CDR3nt: TGCGCCAGCATGGACACTGTGGGGCAAGAGACCCAGTACTTC

abundance: .
v_gene: TRBV9
d_gene: .
j_gene: TRBJ1-2
CDR3aa: CASSVDARAGRRFEGYTF
CDR3nt: TGTGCCAGCAGCGTAGATGCCCGGGCCGGGAGGAGATTTGAGGGCTACACCTTC

abundance: .
v_gene: TRBV10-1
d_gene: .
j_gene: TRBJ1-3
CDR3aa: CASSEGEPGNTIYF
CDR3nt: TGCGCCAGCAGTGAAGGAGAACCTGGAAACACCATATATTTT

abundance: .
v_gene: TRBV10-3
d_gene: .
j_gene: TRBJ2-5
CDR3aa: CAISESVTGEETQYF
CDR3nt: TGTGCCATCAGTGAGTCGGTAACAGGTGAGGAGACCCAGTACTTC

abundance: .
v_gene: TRBV30
d_gene: .
j_gene: TRBJ1-1
CDR3aa: CACRRPNTEAFF
CDR3nt: TGTGCCTGCCGGAGGCCTAACACTGAAGCTTTCTTT

abundance: .
v_gene: TRBV27
d_gene: TRBD1
j_gene: TRBJ1-6
CDR3aa: CASSLEGDRTMSSYNSPLHF
CDR3nt: TGTGCCAGCAGTTTAGAAGGGGACAGAACTATGAGCTCCTATAATTCACCCCTCCACTTT

abundance: .
v_gene: TRBV6-5
d_gene: TRBD1
j_gene: TRBJ1-5
CDR3aa: CASNSDRGNQPQHF
CDR3nt: TGTGCCAGCAACTCGGACAGGGGAAATCAGCCCCAGCATTTT

abundance: .
v_gene: TRBV19
d_gene: TRBD1
j_gene: TRBJ1-1
CDR3aa: CASRPTGASSTEAFF
CDR3nt: TGTGCCAGTAGGCCCACAGGGGCGTCTAGCACTGAAGCTTTCTTT

abundance: once
v_gene: TRBV6-5
d_gene: TRBD1
j_gene: TRBJ1-2
CDR3aa: CASSYDEGAKGYTF
CDR3nt: TGTGCCAGCAGTTACGATGAGGGGGCGAAGGGCTACACCTTC

abundance: once
v_gene: TRBV27
d_gene: TRBD2
j_gene: TRBJ2-6
CDR3aa: CASSRGGRTSGANVLTF
CDR3nt: TGTGCCAGCAGTCGGGGGGGACGGACCTCTGGGGCCAACGTCCTGACTTTC

abundance: .
v_gene: TRBV18
d_gene: .
j_gene: TRBJ1-1
CDR3aa: CASLKREANTEAFF
CDR3nt: TGTGCCAGCTTAAAGAGGGAGGCTAACACTGAAGCTTTCTTT

abundance: .
v_gene: TRBV6-5
d_gene: TRBD1
j_gene: TRBJ1-6
CDR3aa: CASGGQGANSPLHF
CDR3nt: TGTGCCAGCGGCGGACAGGGGGCTAATTCACCCCTCCACTTT